The clone carrying this TCR beta chain was seen only a few times. Antigen unknown. Unique molecular identifiers tagged the TCR beta cDNA libraries. With about 0.95 to 11 million T cells as the source, roughly 0.5 million cDNA molecules resulted. Via MiXCR, TCRdb re-called the PCR reads, giving one row per CDR3 protein. The sample has roughly 650,000 distinct CDR3 sequences, about 60% seen once. CDR1 is MGHDK, CDR2 SYGVNS, per germline. Trimming left V 2 bases short and J 11 bases short, with 7 bases between. The CDR3 has 11 residues. This sample is drawn from a study of post-analysis software for immune sequencing data. Study information: Progressive-relapsing, secondary progressive and relapsing-remitting multiple sclerosis were among the disease courses included. Points from the study as a whole: F measure grouped same-batch samples tightly together. Controls significantly exceeded multiple sclerosis patients in normalized Chao1 diversity. In patients, 4 to 6 TRBV segments were more frequent than in controls, with TRBV5-6, TRBV5-1 and TRBV20-1 among them.

Sequencing was performed on blood. This TCR was sampled from a girl aged 2 to 9 with multiple sclerosis. The genes are TRBV25-1 and TRBJ2-1, with D perhaps TRBD1 or TRBD2 (5 bases each). The CDR3 DNA reads TGTGCCAGCAGTGAACTGGGACAGCAGTTCTTC. Translated, it gives CASSELGQQFF.